The present entry profiles one T cell receptor (beta chain) with its context. Its specificity is not known. TCRdb's table, derived via immunoSEQ multiplex PCR, lists solely in-frame clones and lacks some. The sample has around 310,000 clones, around four fifths seen once. The sample is drawn from a study of cytotoxic CD8 clonotypes in ibrutinib-treated CLL. Study-wide points: Among the clonotypes, public ones were uncommon and contracted or held stable on treatment.

This CDR3 spans 15 amino acids. The trim removed 2 bases at V and 7 bases at J, leaving 7 bases unmatched. The germline CDR1 and CDR2 sequences are MNHEY and SVGAGI. The chain combines TRBV6-5 with TRBJ2-2; 7 bases are shared with TRBD1. The specimen comprised PBMCs, sampled before ibrutinib treatment. The sequence was collected from a human donor with chronic lymphocytic leukemia. CDR3 sequence: CASSYLTRGRGELFF. The CDR3 DNA follows: TGTGCCAGCAGTTACCTCACGAGGGGGCGCGGGGAGCTGTTTTTT.